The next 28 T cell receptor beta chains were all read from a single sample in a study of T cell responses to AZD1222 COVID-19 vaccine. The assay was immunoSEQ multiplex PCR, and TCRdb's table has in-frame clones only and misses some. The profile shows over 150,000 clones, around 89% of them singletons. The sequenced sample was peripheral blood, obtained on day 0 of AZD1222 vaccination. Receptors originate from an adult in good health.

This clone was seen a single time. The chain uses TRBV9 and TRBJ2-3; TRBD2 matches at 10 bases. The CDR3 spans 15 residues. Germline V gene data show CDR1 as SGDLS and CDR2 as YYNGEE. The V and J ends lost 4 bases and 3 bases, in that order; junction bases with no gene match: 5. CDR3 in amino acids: CASSTRLAGTDTQYF. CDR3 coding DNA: TGTGCCAGCAGCACCAGACTAGCGGGTACAGATACGCAGTATTTT.

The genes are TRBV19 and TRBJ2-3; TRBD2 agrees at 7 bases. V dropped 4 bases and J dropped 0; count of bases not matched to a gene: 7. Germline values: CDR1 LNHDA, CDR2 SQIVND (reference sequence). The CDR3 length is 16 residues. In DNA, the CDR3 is TGTGCCAGTAGTAACCCAGCGGGGTTAAGCACAGATACGCAGTATTTT. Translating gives CASSNPAGLSTDTQYF.

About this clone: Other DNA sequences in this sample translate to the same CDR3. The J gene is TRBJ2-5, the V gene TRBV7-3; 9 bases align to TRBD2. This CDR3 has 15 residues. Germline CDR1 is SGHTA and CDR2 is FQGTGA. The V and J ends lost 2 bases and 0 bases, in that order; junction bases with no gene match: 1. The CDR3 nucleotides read TGTGCCAGCAGCTTAGCGGGGGGGTACCAAGAGACCCAGTACTTC. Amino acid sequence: CASSLAGGYQETQYF.

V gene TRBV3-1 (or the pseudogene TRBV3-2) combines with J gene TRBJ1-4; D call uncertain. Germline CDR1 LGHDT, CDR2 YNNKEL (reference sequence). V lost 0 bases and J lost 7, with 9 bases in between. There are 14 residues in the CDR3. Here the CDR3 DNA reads TGTGCCAGCAGCCAAGATGTTTCTGGTGAAAAACTGTTTTTT. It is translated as CASSQDVSGEKLFF.

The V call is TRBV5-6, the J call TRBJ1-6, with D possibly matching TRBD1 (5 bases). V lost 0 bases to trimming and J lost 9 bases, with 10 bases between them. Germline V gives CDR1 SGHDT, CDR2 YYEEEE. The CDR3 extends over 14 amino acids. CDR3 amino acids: CASSLGRGGSPLHF. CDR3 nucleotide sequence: TGTGCCAGCAGCTTGGGTAGGGGTGGTTCACCCCTCCACTTT.

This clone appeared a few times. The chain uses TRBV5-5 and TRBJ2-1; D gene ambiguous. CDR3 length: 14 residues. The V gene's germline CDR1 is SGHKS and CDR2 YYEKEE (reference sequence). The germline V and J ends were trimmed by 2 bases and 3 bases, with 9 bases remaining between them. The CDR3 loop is CASSFGSNYNEQFF. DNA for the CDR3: TGTGCCAGCAGCTTCGGATCTAACTACAATGAGCAGTTCTTC.

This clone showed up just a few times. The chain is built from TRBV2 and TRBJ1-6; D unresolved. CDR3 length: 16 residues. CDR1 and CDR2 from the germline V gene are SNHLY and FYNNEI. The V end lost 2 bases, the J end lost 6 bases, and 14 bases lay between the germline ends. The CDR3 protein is CASSEPMEKLNSPLHF. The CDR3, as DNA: TGTGCCAGCAGTGAACCCATGGAGAAACTTAATTCACCCCTCCACTTT.

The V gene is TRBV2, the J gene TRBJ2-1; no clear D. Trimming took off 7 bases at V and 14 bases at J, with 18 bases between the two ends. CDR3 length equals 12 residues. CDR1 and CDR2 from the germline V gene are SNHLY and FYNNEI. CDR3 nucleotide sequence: TGTGCCAGCATAGAGGTTGAGCCCGTTAAGTTCTTC. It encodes CASIEVEPVKFF.

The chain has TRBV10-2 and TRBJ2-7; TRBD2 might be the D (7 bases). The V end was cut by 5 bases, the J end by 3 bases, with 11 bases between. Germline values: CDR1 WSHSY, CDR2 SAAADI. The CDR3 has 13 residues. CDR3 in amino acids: CASSRGGFYEQYF. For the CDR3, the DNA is TGCGCCAGCAGTAGGGGGGGGTTCTACGAGCAGTACTTC.

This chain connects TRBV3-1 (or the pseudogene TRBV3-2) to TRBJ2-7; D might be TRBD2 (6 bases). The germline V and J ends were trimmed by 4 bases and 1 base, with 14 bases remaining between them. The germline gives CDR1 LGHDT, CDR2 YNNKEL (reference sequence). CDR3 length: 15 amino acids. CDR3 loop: CASSRVGDLSYEQYF. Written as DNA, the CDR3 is TGTGCCAGCAGCCGGGTTGGGGACTTATCCTACGAGCAGTACTTC.

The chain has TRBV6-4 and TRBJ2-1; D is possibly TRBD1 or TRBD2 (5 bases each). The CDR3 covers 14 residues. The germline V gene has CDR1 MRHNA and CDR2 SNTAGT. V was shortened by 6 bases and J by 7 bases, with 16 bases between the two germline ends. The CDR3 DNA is TGTGCCAGCAGCCGGCAGGCAGGGACGAATGAGCAGTTCTTC. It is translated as CASSRQAGTNEQFF.

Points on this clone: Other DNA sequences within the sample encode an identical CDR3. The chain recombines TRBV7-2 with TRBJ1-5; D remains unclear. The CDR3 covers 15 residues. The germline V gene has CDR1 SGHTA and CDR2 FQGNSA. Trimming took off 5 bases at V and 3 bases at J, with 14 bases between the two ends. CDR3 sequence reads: CASSDRSDVNQPQHF. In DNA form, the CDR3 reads TGTGCCAGCAGCGACCGGTCGGACGTCAATCAGCCCCAGCATTTT.

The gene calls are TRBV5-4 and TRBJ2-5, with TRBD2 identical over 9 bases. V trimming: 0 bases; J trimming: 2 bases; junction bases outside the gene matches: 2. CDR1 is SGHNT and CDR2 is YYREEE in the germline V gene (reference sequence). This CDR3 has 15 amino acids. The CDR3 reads CASSLGLAAQETQYF. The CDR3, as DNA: TGTGCCAGCAGCTTGGGACTAGCGGCTCAAGAGACCCAGTACTTC. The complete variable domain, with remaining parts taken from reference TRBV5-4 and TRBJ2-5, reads ETGVTQSPTHLIKTRGQQVTLRCSSQSGHNTVSWYQQALGQGPQFIFQYYREEENGRGNFPPRFSGLQFPNYSSELNVNALELDDSALYLCASSLGLAAQETQYFGPGTRLLVL.

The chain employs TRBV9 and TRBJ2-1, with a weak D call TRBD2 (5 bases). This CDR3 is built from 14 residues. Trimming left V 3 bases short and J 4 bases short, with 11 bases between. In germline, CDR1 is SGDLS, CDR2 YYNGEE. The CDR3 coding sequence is TGTGCCAGCAGCGAGTCTAGCATGTACAATGAGCAGTTCTTC. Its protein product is CASSESSMYNEQFF.

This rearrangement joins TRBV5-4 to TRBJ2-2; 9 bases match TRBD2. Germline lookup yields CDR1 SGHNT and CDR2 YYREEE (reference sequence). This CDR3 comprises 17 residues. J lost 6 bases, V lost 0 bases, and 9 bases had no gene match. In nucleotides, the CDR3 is TGTGCCAGCAGCTTGGGGAGGCGGGGGGGCCTCCCCGGGGAGCTGTTTTTT. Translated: CASSLGRRGGLPGELFF. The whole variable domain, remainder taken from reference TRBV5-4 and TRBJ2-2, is ETGVTQSPTHLIKTRGQQVTLRCSSQSGHNTVSWYQQALGQGPQFIFQYYREEENGRGNFPPRFSGLQFPNYSSELNVNALELDDSALYLCASSLGRRGGLPGELFFGEGSRLTVL.

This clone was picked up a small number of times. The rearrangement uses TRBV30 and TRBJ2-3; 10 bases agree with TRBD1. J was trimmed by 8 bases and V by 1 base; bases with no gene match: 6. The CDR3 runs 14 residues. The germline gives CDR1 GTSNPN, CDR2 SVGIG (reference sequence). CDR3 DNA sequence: TGTGCCTGGAGTGGGGACAGGGGTAGGGGTACGCAGTATTTT. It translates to CAWSGDRGRGTQYF.

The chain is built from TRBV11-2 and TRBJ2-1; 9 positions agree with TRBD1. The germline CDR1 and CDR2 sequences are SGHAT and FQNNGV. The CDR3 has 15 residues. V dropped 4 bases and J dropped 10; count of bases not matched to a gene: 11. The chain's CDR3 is CASSSAGTGNAEQFF. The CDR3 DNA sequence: TGTGCCAGCAGCTCGGCCGGGACAGGGAATGCAGAGCAGTTCTTC.

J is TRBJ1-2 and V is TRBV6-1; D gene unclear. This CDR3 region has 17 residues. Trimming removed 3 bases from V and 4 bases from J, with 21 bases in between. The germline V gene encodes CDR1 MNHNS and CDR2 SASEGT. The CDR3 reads CASSDPPRGRAGYGYTF. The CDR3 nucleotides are TGTGCCAGCAGTGACCCCCCGCGAGGACGGGCAGGCTATGGCTACACCTTC.

DNA for the CDR3: TGCGCCAGCAGCCAAGATCTCGGGTCCCTGGGCACTGAAGCTTTCTTT. Its protein is CASSQDLGSLGTEAFF. The rearrangement uses TRBV4-3 and TRBJ1-1, with D unclear. Looked up from germline, CDR1 is LGHNA and CDR2 is YSLEER. The germline V and J ends were trimmed by 0 bases and 4 bases, with 15 bases remaining between them. The CDR3 runs 16 residues.

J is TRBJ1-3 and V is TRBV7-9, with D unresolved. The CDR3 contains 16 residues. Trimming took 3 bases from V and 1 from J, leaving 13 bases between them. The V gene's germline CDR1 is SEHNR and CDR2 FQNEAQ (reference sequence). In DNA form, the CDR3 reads TGTGCCAGCAGCTTGGGTGGGGAAGGATCTGGAAACACCATATATTTT. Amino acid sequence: CASSLGGEGSGNTIYF.

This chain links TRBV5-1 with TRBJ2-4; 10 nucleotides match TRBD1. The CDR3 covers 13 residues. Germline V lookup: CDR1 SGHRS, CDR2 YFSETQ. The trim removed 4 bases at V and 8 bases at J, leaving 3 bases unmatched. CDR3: CASSADRGYIQYF. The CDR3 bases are TGCGCCAGCAGCGCGGACAGGGGGTACATTCAGTACTTC. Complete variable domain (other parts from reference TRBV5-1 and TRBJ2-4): KAGVTQTPRYLIKTRGQQVTLSCSPISGHRSVSWYQQTPGQGLQFLFEYFSETQRNKGNFPGRFSGRQFSNSRSEMNVSTLELGDSALYLCASSADRGYIQYFGAGTRLSVL.

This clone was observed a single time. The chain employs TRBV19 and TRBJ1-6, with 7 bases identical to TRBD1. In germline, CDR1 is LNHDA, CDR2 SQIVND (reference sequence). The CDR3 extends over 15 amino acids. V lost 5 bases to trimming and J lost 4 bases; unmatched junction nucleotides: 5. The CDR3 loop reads CASSRKQGYNSPLHF. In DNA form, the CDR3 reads TGTGCCAGTAGTCGGAAACAGGGGTATAATTCACCCCTCCACTTT.

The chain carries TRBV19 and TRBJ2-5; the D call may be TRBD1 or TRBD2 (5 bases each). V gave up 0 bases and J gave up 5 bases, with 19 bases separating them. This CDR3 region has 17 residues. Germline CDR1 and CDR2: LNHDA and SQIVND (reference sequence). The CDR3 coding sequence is TGTGCCAGTAGTATAGATCATACGAATCGGGGCATGGAGACCCAGTACTTC. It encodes CASSIDHTNRGMETQYF. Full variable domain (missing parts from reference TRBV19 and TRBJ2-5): DGGITQSPKYLFRKEGQNVTLSCEQNLNHDAMYWYRQDPGQGLRLIYYSQIVNDFQKGDIAEGYSVSREKKESFPLTVTSAQKNPTAFYLCASSIDHTNRGMETQYFGPGTRLLVL.

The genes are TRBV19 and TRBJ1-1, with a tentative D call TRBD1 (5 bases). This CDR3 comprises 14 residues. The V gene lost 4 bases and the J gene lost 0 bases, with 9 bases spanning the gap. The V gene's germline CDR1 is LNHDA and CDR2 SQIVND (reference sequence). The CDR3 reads CASSKTGLNTEAFF. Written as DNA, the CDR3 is TGTGCCAGTAGTAAAACAGGTTTGAACACTGAAGCTTTCTTT.

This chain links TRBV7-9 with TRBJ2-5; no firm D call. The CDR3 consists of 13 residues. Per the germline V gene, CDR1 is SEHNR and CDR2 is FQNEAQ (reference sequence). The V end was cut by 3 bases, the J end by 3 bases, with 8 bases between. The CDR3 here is CASSFSGKETQYF. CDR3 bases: TGTGCCAGCAGCTTTTCAGGAAAAGAGACCCAGTACTTC.

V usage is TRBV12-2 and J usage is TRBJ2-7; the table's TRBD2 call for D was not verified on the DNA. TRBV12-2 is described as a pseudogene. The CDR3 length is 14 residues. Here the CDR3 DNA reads TGTGCAAGTCGCCCACTTCGGAGCTCCTACGAGCAGTACGTC. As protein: CASRPLRSSYEQYV.

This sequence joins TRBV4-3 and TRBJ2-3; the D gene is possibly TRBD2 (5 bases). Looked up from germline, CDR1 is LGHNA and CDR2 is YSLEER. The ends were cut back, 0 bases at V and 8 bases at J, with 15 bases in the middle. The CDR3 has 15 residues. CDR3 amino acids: CASSQELLTEGTQYF. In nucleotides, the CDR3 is TGCGCCAGCAGCCAAGAACTACTGACCGAGGGTACGCAGTATTTT.

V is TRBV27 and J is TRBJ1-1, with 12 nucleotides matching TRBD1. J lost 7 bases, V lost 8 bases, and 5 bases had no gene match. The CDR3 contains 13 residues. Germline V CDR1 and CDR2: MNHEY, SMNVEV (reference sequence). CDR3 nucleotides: TGTGCCAGCTGGGGACAGGGGGCACTTGAAGCTTTCTTT. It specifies CASWGQGALEAFF.